The 4 T cell receptor beta chains below all came from one sample that was sequenced in a study of identical twins. Each CDR3 protein is one row after TCRdb ran MiXCR on the 5' RACE reads. There are 600,000 to 850,000 distinct CDR3 sequences in the sample; 15% to 20% occur only once, and 10% to 15% lies in the top ten. These same data were also listed under a study on T cells expressing NK-cell markers.

The sequenced sample was PBMCs. Receptors were obtained from a woman aged 18 to 35 in good health.

The chain combines TRBV20-1 with TRBJ1-5, with TRBD1 as a possible D gene (6 bases). V shed 1 base and J shed 2 bases, with 12 bases lying between them. This CDR3 spans 15 amino acids. Looked up from germline, CDR1 is DFQATT and CDR2 is SNEGSKA (reference sequence). The CDR3 protein is CSARVGGGGNQPQHF. The CDR3 coding sequence is TGCAGTGCTAGAGTGGGTGGGGGCGGCAATCAGCCCCAGCATTTT.

The rearrangement links TRBV7-7 to TRBJ2-5; D is unclear. The length of the CDR3 is 14 residues. Germline CDR1 and CDR2: SSHAT and FNYEAQ (reference sequence). Trimming pared 5 bases from V and 4 bases from J, leaving 14 bases between. CDR3: CASSLNGRGETQYF. The CDR3 DNA sequence: TGTGCCAGCAGCCTAAACGGCCGTGGAGAGACCCAGTACTTC.

This clonotype occurred a few times. The chain uses TRBV20-1 and TRBJ1-2; no clear D. Germline CDR1 DFQATT, CDR2 SNEGSKA (reference sequence). Trimming pared 2 bases from V and 4 bases from J, leaving 17 bases between. The CDR3 runs 15 residues. CDR3 region: CSARKGIKLGYGYTF. The CDR3, as DNA: TGCAGTGCTAGAAAAGGAATAAAGCTGGGCTATGGCTACACCTTC.

This clonotype was seen a few times. V gene TRBV10-3 combines with J gene TRBJ2-3; weak D call: TRBD2 (6 bases). The CDR3 runs to 14 residues. The V and J ends lost 6 bases and 1 base respectively, with 11 bases between them. Germline assignment: CDR1 ENHRY and CDR2 SYGVKD. CDR3 DNA sequence: TGTGCCATCAGAGGGACTCCTGGCACAGATACGCAGTATTTT. This codes for CAIRGTPGTDTQYF.